This entry lists 30 T cell receptor beta chains sequenced from one sample in a study of CD4+ T cells in melanoma. Profiled with immunoSEQ multiplex PCR; TCRdb holds only in-frame clones, not every one. The sample lists over 9,000 clones, around 69% occurring once. The specimen was cells from a culture (not recorded whether cultured in vitro). These receptor sequences come from a human donor with melanoma.

The V and J genes are TRBV27 and TRBJ2-1; possibly TRBD1 for D (8 bases). This CDR3 contains 16 residues. The germline CDR1 and CDR2 sequences are MNHEY and SMNVEV (reference sequence). Deletions cut 2 bases from V and 7 bases from J, with 18 bases between. CDR3 amino acids: CASSLGNRGGWNEQFF. The CDR3 DNA follows: TGTGCCAGCAGTTTAGGAAACAGGGGGGGGTGGAATGAGCAGTTCTTC.

The chain couples TRBV19 to TRBJ2-3, with 12 bases lining up with TRBD2. The CDR3 runs to 18 residues. The V gene's germline CDR1 is LNHDA and CDR2 SQIVND (reference sequence). V was pared by 4 bases and J by 2 bases, with 10 bases of the junction left unmatched. In DNA, the CDR3 is TGTGCCAGTAGTAAAAAGGCGGGACTAGCGGGCCTCACAGATACGCAGTATTTT. Protein: CASSKKAGLAGLTDTQYF.

This clone was seen a single time. The genes are TRBV18 and TRBJ1-2, with TRBD1 matching 7 bases. The CDR3 consists of 17 residues. V dropped 1 base and J dropped 3; count of bases not matched to a gene: 11. Germline CDR1 KGHSH, CDR2 LQKENI. As DNA, the CDR3 is TGTGCCAGCTCACCACGACAGGGCTATCGGCAGGACTATGGCTACACCTTC. Protein: CASSPRQGYRQDYGYTF. The variable domain in full, with the rest retrieved from reference TRBV18 and TRBJ1-2, is NAGVMQNPRHLVRRRGQEARLRCSPMKGHSHVYWYRQLPEEGLKFMVYLQKENIIDESGMPKERFSAEFPKEGPSILRIQQVVRGDSAAYFCASSPRQGYRQDYGYTFGSGTRLTVV.

V is TRBV25-1 and J is TRBJ2-3; 12 bases agree with TRBD2. Germline trimming cut 0 bases from V and 4 bases from J; bases unmatched to any gene: 8. Germline V CDR1 and CDR2: MGHDK, SYGVNS. The CDR3 totals 18 residues. The CDR3 is CASSEYLLAGGKADTQYF. For the CDR3, the DNA is TGTGCCAGCAGTGAATATCTTCTAGCGGGGGGGAAGGCAGATACGCAGTATTTT.

The chain uses TRBV7-3 and TRBJ1-6; D remains ambiguous. CDR1 and CDR2 (germline): SGHTA, FQGTGA. The CDR3 contains 14 residues. The V end was cut by 4 bases, the J end by 7 bases, with 11 bases between. This CDR3 is CASSSDGINSPLHF. CDR3 DNA: TGTGCCAGCAGCTCGGACGGAATAAATTCACCCCTCCACTTT.

The chain employs TRBV18 and TRBJ1-5, with a weak D call TRBD1 (5 bases). This CDR3 is 13 amino acids long. The germline CDR1 and CDR2 sequences are KGHSH and LQKENI. Trimming stripped 3 bases from V and 7 bases from J, with 10 bases between. In DNA, the CDR3 is TGTGCCAGCTCACCGGGGGTCGGGCAGCCCCAGCATTTT. Translating it yields CASSPGVGQPQHF.

The chain carries TRBV7-9 and TRBJ2-2; D ambiguous. Germline V lookup: CDR1 SEHNR, CDR2 FQNEAQ (reference sequence). V lost 2 bases and J 4 bases, leaving 11 bases between the germline ends. The CDR3 sequence is 15 residues long. CDR3 protein: CASSLTGSSTGELFF. In DNA form, the CDR3 reads TGTGCCAGCAGCTTAACCGGGTCGAGCACCGGGGAGCTGTTTTTT.

The chain uses TRBV12-5 and TRBJ2-5; tentatively, D is TRBD1 or TRBD2 (5 bases each). CDR3 size: 15 residues. The V end was cut by 3 bases, the J end by 4 bases, with 15 bases between. The germline CDR1 and CDR2 sequences are LGHNT and FRNRAP. CDR3 nucleotides: TGTGCTAGTGGTTTTTGGGGGACGTCGGGAGAGACCCAGTACTTC. It yields the protein CASGFWGTSGETQYF.

The chain joins TRBV2 to TRBJ1-5; a possible D gene is TRBD1 (6 bases). From germline, CDR1 is SNHLY and CDR2 FYNNEI. The CDR3 sequence is 15 residues long. Trimming left V 2 bases short and J 0 bases short, with 8 bases between. The CDR3 nucleotides read TGTGCCAGCAGTGAACAGGGGACTAGCAATCAGCCCCAGCATTTT. It encodes CASSEQGTSNQPQHF.

The V call is TRBV30, the J call TRBJ2-3, with 7 bases fitting TRBD2. The CDR3 loop spans 14 amino acids. Germline trimming cut 5 bases from V and 2 bases from J; bases unmatched to any gene: 7. The V gene's germline CDR1 is GTSNPN and CDR2 SVGIG (reference sequence). Here the CDR3 DNA reads TGTGCCTGGCGTAGGCGGGGGACCACAGATACGCAGTATTTT. It codes for CAWRRRGTTDTQYF.

The chain is built from TRBV5-6 and TRBJ2-5, with TRBD2 matching over 9 bases. Trimming removed 0 bases from V and 4 bases from J; junction bases left unmatched: 13. Looked up from germline, CDR1 is SGHDT and CDR2 is YYEEEE. This CDR3 spans 18 amino acids. CDR3 DNA: TGTGCCAGCAGCTTGGACATAAATCCCCTAGCGGGGAGAGAGACCCAGTACTTC. Translating it yields CASSLDINPLAGRETQYF.

This chain links TRBV27 with TRBJ1-2, with D possibly matching TRBD1 (5 bases). Trimming cost V 6 bases and J 1 base, with 15 bases left between them. This CDR3 has 15 residues. Germline V gene lookup returns CDR1 MNHEY and CDR2 SMNVEV (reference sequence). The CDR3: CASRRPGVGNYGYTF. In DNA, the CDR3 is TGTGCCAGCAGGCGCCCGGGGGTGGGTAACTATGGCTACACCTTC.

This clone rates as medium-sized. This chain links TRBV19 with TRBJ1-5; D gene unclear. V dropped 5 bases and J dropped 7 bases, with 9 bases sitting between them. Looked up from germline, CDR1 is LNHDA and CDR2 is SQIVND (reference sequence). The CDR3 is made up of 12 amino acids. CDR3 DNA: TGTGCCAGTAGTGTGGGGTGGCAGCCCCAGCATTTT. This codes for CASSVGWQPQHF.

V usage is TRBV9 and J usage is TRBJ2-2; 10 bases fit TRBD1. CDR1 is SGDLS and CDR2 is YYNGEE in the germline V gene. The CDR3 runs to 16 residues. The J segment lost 6 bases and the V segment lost 2 bases, leaving 7 bases of the junction unmatched. This CDR3 reads CASSVRQGAVAGELFF. The CDR3, as DNA: TGTGCCAGCAGCGTGCGACAGGGGGCGGTAGCCGGGGAGCTGTTTTTT. The entire variable domain, with the rest obtained from reference TRBV9 and TRBJ2-2, is as follows: DSGVTQTPKHLITATGQRVTLRCSPRSGDLSVYWYQQSLDQGLQFLIQYYNGEERAKGNILERFSAQQFPDLHSELNLSSLELGDSALYFCASSVRQGAVAGELFFGEGSRLTVL.

This chain joins TRBV5-8 and TRBJ2-3; D not resolved. This CDR3 comprises 13 residues. In germline, CDR1 is SGHTS, CDR2 YDEGEE. V lost 1 base and J lost 5, with 8 bases in between. The CDR3 is CASSLHWGDTQYF. CDR3 sequence (DNA): TGTGCCAGCAGCTTGCACTGGGGAGATACGCAGTATTTT. Variable domain in full (rest from reference TRBV5-8 and TRBJ2-3): EAGVTQSPTHLIKTRGQQATLRCSPISGHTSVYWYQQALGLGLQFLLWYDEGEERNRGNFPPRFSGRQFPNYSSELNVNALELEDSALYLCASSLHWGDTQYFGPGTRLTVL.

This sequence joins TRBV7-8 and TRBJ1-2, with D possibly matching TRBD1 (5 bases). Germline V CDR1 and CDR2: SGHVS, FQNEAQ. This CDR3 region has 14 residues. With 5 bases removed from V and 7 bases from J, the gap between germline ends came to 17 bases. The CDR3 nucleotides are TGTGCCAGCAGCGGTGAAACAGGATGGGGTGGCTACACCTTC. It is translated as CASSGETGWGGYTF. Looking up the rest from reference TRBV7-8 and TRBJ1-2 gives the full variable domain: GAGVSQSPRYKVAKRGQDVALRCDPISGHVSLFWYQQALGQGPEFLTYFQNEAQLDKSGLPSDRFFAERPEGSVSTLKIQRTQQEDSAVYLCASSGETGWGGYTFGSGTRLTVV.

The gene calls are TRBV10-2 and TRBJ2-3, with 12 bases aligning to TRBD2. The CDR3 runs 19 residues. Germline values: CDR1 WSHSY, CDR2 SAAADI. The junction had 12 bases not matched to a gene; V was cut back by 2 bases and J by 3 bases. CDR3 sequence reads: CASSEVPGLAGPGTDTQYF. CDR3 nucleotide sequence: TGCGCCAGCAGTGAGGTCCCCGGACTAGCGGGACCCGGGACAGATACGCAGTATTTT.

The gene calls are TRBV19 and TRBJ2-2, with D perhaps TRBD2 (6 bases). Trimming shortened V by 3 bases and J by 0 bases, and 17 bases separated the two germline ends. The CDR3 is 18 amino acids. The germline V gene encodes CDR1 LNHDA and CDR2 SQIVND (reference sequence). CDR3 in DNA: TGTGCCAGTAGTATGTTCATTGGGACTTACGCGAACACCGGGGAGCTGTTTTTT. This translates into CASSMFIGTYANTGELFF. Combining the CDR3 with reference TRBV19 and TRBJ2-2 gives the whole variable domain DGGITQSPKYLFRKEGQNVTLSCEQNLNHDAMYWYRQDPGQGLRLIYYSQIVNDFQKGDIAEGYSVSREKKESFPLTVTSAQKNPTAFYLCASSMFIGTYANTGELFFGEGSRLTVL.

The chain links TRBV19 to TRBJ2-4, with D unclear. The V and J ends lost 6 bases and 0 bases respectively, with 18 bases between them. Germline V gene lookup returns CDR1 LNHDA and CDR2 SQIVND (reference sequence). The CDR3 is 17 residues long. The CDR3 protein is CASSGPHRPLAKNIQYF. CDR3 DNA: TGTGCCAGTAGCGGGCCCCACCGTCCGTTAGCCAAAAACATTCAGTACTTC.

The rearrangement links TRBV7-3 to TRBJ2-1, with D perhaps matching TRBD1 or TRBD2 (6 bases each). Germline assignment: CDR1 SGHTA and CDR2 FQGTGA. The CDR3 extends over 13 amino acids. The V gene lost 1 base and the J gene lost 6 bases, with 7 bases spanning the gap. The CDR3 region is CASSLKGGNEQFF. CDR3 nucleotides: TGTGCCAGCAGCTTAAAGGGGGGCAATGAGCAGTTCTTC.

This clone was recorded once. This chain joins TRBV2 and TRBJ1-5, with D uncertain. From germline, CDR1 is SNHLY and CDR2 FYNNEI. The CDR3 covers 15 residues. V was trimmed by 3 bases and J by 2 bases, leaving 11 bases between them. The CDR3 coding sequence is TGTGCCAGCAGTGATAGACCCCAAGGCAATCAGCCCCAGCATTTT. Amino acid sequence: CASSDRPQGNQPQHF.

This chain connects TRBV6-1 to TRBJ1-5; no firm D call. Per the germline V gene, CDR1 is MNHNS and CDR2 is SASEGT. The CDR3 is 13 amino acids. Trimming left V 6 bases short and J 4 bases short, with 10 bases between. CDR3 in DNA: TGTGCCAGCAGAACCACCCTGAATCAGCCCCAGCATTTT. This translates into CASRTTLNQPQHF.

This chain joins TRBV5-4 and TRBJ1-6; 9 nucleotides line up with TRBD1. The CDR3 runs to 16 residues. The J segment lost 10 bases and the V segment lost 4 bases, leaving 12 bases of the junction unmatched. Germline V gene lookup returns CDR1 SGHNT and CDR2 YYREEE (reference sequence). In DNA, the CDR3 is TGTGCCAGCAGCCTCACCGGACAGGGGTGGGGGTCACCCCTCCACTTT. It yields the protein CASSLTGQGWGSPLHF.

This clone has only one observation. The chain employs TRBV18 and TRBJ2-7; 9 positions agree with TRBD1. The CDR3 length is 14 residues. J gave up 5 bases and V 5 bases, and 7 bases lay outside the gene matches. Germline-derived CDR1 and CDR2 are KGHSH and LQKENI. The CDR3 sequence: CASSAGQGLHEQYF. The CDR3 DNA is TGTGCCAGCTCAGCGGGACAGGGATTGCACGAGCAGTACTTC.

V and J are TRBV25-1 and TRBJ2-3; 10 bases line up with TRBD2. Germline V gene sequence: CDR1 MGHDK, CDR2 SYGVNS. The CDR3 consists of 17 residues. V lost 6 bases to trimming and J lost 3 bases; unmatched junction nucleotides: 12. The CDR3 is CASRRTSGGAKTDTQYF. The CDR3 DNA is TGTGCCAGCAGGAGGACCAGCGGGGGGGCGAAGACAGATACGCAGTATTTT.

This chain joins TRBV5-1 and TRBJ2-5; TRBD2 matches 11 bases. This CDR3 is built from 18 residues. J gave up 5 bases and V 2 bases, and 14 bases lay outside the gene matches. Looked up from germline, CDR1 is SGHRS and CDR2 is YFSETQ. The CDR3 coding sequence is TGCGCCAGCAGCTTAGGAATAGCGGGGGGGCTCGGGATGGAGACCCAGTACTTC. Translated, it gives CASSLGIAGGLGMETQYF.

The chain joins TRBV9 to TRBJ1-1, with unresolved D. The CDR3 spans 14 residues. V was clipped by 0 bases and J by 6 bases, with 12 bases between them. Per germline, CDR1 SGDLS and CDR2 YYNGEE. The CDR3: CASSVGLGRAEAFF. In DNA, the CDR3 is TGTGCCAGCAGCGTAGGTCTCGGGAGGGCTGAAGCTTTCTTT. Drawing the rest from reference TRBV9 and TRBJ1-1, the complete variable domain is DSGVTQTPKHLITATGQRVTLRCSPRSGDLSVYWYQQSLDQGLQFLIQYYNGEERAKGNILERFSAQQFPDLHSELNLSSLELGDSALYFCASSVGLGRAEAFFGQGTRLTVV.

The rearrangement uses TRBV6-4 and TRBJ1-1, with D unresolved. The germline V gene encodes CDR1 MRHNA and CDR2 SNTAGT. The CDR3 has 13 amino acids. V lost 3 bases and J 4 bases, leaving 9 bases between the germline ends. DNA of the CDR3: TGTGCCAGCAGTGAAGTCCGGGGCACTGAAGCTTTCTTT. It specifies CASSEVRGTEAFF.

J is TRBJ1-1 and V is TRBV7-8, with unresolved D. The ends were cut back, 3 bases at V and 2 bases at J, with 10 bases in the middle. The CDR3 has 14 amino acids. Germline lookup yields CDR1 SGHVS and CDR2 FQNEAQ. DNA of the CDR3: TGTGCCAGCAGCTTCAGTATCGGCAACACTGAAGCTTTCTTT. Protein: CASSFSIGNTEAFF.

The J gene is TRBJ1-1, the V gene TRBV12-5; 8 nucleotides align to TRBD1. Germline trimming cut 4 bases from V and 4 bases from J; bases unmatched to any gene: 8. The CDR3 extends over 15 amino acids. CDR1 is LGHNT and CDR2 is FRNRAP in the germline V gene. In DNA, the CDR3 is TGTGCTAGTGGTTCCCACAGGGGGTGGGTCACTGAAGCTTTCTTT. This gives the protein CASGSHRGWVTEAFF.